This TCR beta chain comes out of a study of prognosis after radiotherapy for stage I lung cancer. As for the study in general: It was considered that all non-small cell lung cancer patients were medically inoperable. As radiotherapy, SBRT was administered in 3 to 5 fractions with a biologically effective dose of at least 100 Gy. There were no patients who received concurrent therapy with stereotactic body radiotherapy.

Two-round multiplex PCR amplified TCR beta CDR3 from genomic DNA. TRBV and TRBJ genes each had their own specific primers in first-round PCR. TCRdb passed the multiplex PCR reads through MiXCR, listing each CDR3 protein once. This sample has 15,000 to 20,000 distinct CDR3 sequences; about 46% occur once, and the top ten carry approximately 30%. The CDR3 has 13 amino acids. V gave up 3 bases and J gave up 7 bases, with 12 bases separating them. The germline V gene has CDR1 SNHLY and CDR2 FYNNEI. The material was PBMCs, obtained before or after stereotactic body radiation therapy (not recorded which). The TCR originated in a donor aged 50 or older with non-small cell lung cancer. The chain couples TRBV2 to TRBJ1-2; D remains ambiguous. CDR3 sequence reads: CASSEGREGGYTF. DNA of the CDR3: TGTGCCAGCAGTGAGGGGAGGGAGGGTGGCTACACCTTC.